This is a list of T cell receptor beta chains from one sample in a study of T cell clones after liver transplantation. The protocol was immunoSEQ multiplex PCR, while the TCRdb copy is restricted to in-frame clones and leaves out a portion. In the table there are more than 15,000 clones, approximately 80% of which are singletons. The source material was CD8+ T cells from blood, sampled 48 to 50 months after liver transplant. Source of these receptors: a human patient who received a liver transplant. Some T cells here may be from the graft donor. Each CDR3 is given with its conserved first and last residue. Fields, in order: J gene, D gene, V gene, CDR3 protein. D genes are given only for firm matches.

j_call: TRBJ2-3; d_call: -; v_call: TRBV9; cdr3_aa: CASSKEDTDTQYF
j_call: TRBJ2-7; d_call: -; v_call: TRBV27; cdr3_aa: CASTRGTEEQYF
j_call: TRBJ1-1; d_call: -; v_call: TRBV6-5; cdr3_aa: CASSRVLEDTEAFF
j_call: TRBJ1-2; d_call: -; v_call: TRBV7-9; cdr3_aa: CASSLDANSYGYTF
j_call: TRBJ2-7; d_call: -; v_call: TRBV19; cdr3_aa: CASSIGGTYEQYF
j_call: TRBJ2-5; d_call: -; v_call: TRBV11-1; cdr3_aa: CASSSGSVAETQYF
j_call: TRBJ1-5; d_call: -; v_call: TRBV10-1; cdr3_aa: CASSAIGTGWDQPQHF
j_call: TRBJ2-2; d_call: -; v_call: TRBV4-3; cdr3_aa: CASSQDNPDTGELFF
j_call: TRBJ2-1; d_call: -; v_call: TRBV11-2; cdr3_aa: CASSKGRDGHNEQFF
j_call: TRBJ1-2; d_call: -; v_call: TRBV19; cdr3_aa: CASSMVERSNYGYTF
j_call: TRBJ1-5; d_call: -; v_call: TRBV27; cdr3_aa: CASKTKEGGLQPQHF
j_call: TRBJ2-7; d_call: -; v_call: TRBV7-9; cdr3_aa: CASSFNELLEQYF
j_call: TRBJ2-3; d_call: -; v_call: TRBV7-3; cdr3_aa: CASSLTTDRSDTQYF
j_call: TRBJ2-2; d_call: TRBD1; v_call: TRBV15; cdr3_aa: CATSRVQGFNTGELFF
j_call: TRBJ2-3; d_call: -; v_call: TRBV9; cdr3_aa: CASSGGEGTDTQYF
j_call: TRBJ1-2; d_call: -; v_call: TRBV5-6; cdr3_aa: CASHRGWSSGYTF
j_call: TRBJ2-4; d_call: -; v_call: TRBV29-1; cdr3_aa: CSVSPREPKNIQYF
j_call: TRBJ1-6; d_call: TRBD1; v_call: TRBV5-6; cdr3_aa: CASSFVGTGVSPLHF
j_call: TRBJ2-7; d_call: TRBD2; v_call: TRBV11-2; cdr3_aa: CASSSGLADRYEQYF
j_call: TRBJ2-3; d_call: TRBD2; v_call: TRBV5-4; cdr3_aa: CALSGRGTDTQYF
j_call: TRBJ2-1; d_call: TRBD2; v_call: TRBV6-6; cdr3_aa: CASLSGVEQFF
j_call: TRBJ1-3; d_call: TRBD1; v_call: TRBV19; cdr3_aa: CASSMILAGGTSGNTIYF
j_call: TRBJ1-1; d_call: -; v_call: TRBV7-3; cdr3_aa: CASSLVGRDEAFF
j_call: TRBJ2-7; d_call: TRBD2; v_call: TRBV4-1; cdr3_aa: CASSQVTSGSYEQYF
j_call: TRBJ2-3; d_call: TRBD2; v_call: TRBV13; cdr3_aa: CASSSPWTSGQTGTDTQYF
j_call: TRBJ2-1; d_call: TRBD1; v_call: TRBV2; cdr3_aa: CASSAGQGSYNEQFF
j_call: TRBJ1-5; d_call: -; v_call: TRBV4-2; cdr3_aa: CASSQDLQGRDSNQPQHF
j_call: TRBJ1-3; d_call: -; v_call: TRBV7-9; cdr3_aa: CASSSAGTHAGNTIYF
j_call: TRBJ2-5; d_call: -; v_call: TRBV6-5; cdr3_aa: CASSYWSGAQETQYF
j_call: TRBJ2-5; d_call: -; v_call: TRBV7-9; cdr3_aa: CASSPPDSRQETQYF
j_call: TRBJ1-2; d_call: -; v_call: TRBV28; cdr3_aa: CASSLWGNYGYTF
j_call: TRBJ2-1; d_call: -; v_call: TRBV7-6; cdr3_aa: CASSLVPPYNEQFF
j_call: TRBJ2-3; d_call: -; v_call: TRBV14; cdr3_aa: CASSQDWMSDTQYF
j_call: TRBJ2-7; d_call: TRBD1; v_call: TRBV16; cdr3_aa: CASSPGTGGHEQYF
j_call: TRBJ2-7; d_call: -; v_call: TRBV27; cdr3_aa: CASSSRIGYEQYF
j_call: TRBJ2-7; d_call: -; v_call: TRBV27; cdr3_aa: CASSLAVSGYEQYF
j_call: TRBJ2-5; d_call: TRBD1; v_call: TRBV7-9; cdr3_aa: CASSFGQGEGTQYF
j_call: TRBJ2-7; d_call: TRBD1; v_call: TRBV7-9; cdr3_aa: CASSKDRDLHEQYF
j_call: TRBJ2-7; d_call: -; v_call: TRBV9; cdr3_aa: CASSVDDRIYEQYF
j_call: TRBJ1-1; d_call: -; v_call: TRBV30; cdr3_aa: CAWGSGSELGTEAFF
j_call: TRBJ1-1; d_call: -; v_call: TRBV5-1; cdr3_aa: CASSRGHAGIGAFF
j_call: TRBJ2-7; d_call: -; v_call: TRBV27; cdr3_aa: CASSLRWDFVGEQYF
j_call: TRBJ1-2; d_call: -; v_call: TRBV4-2; cdr3_aa: CASSQPSPGADAIYYTF
j_call: TRBJ2-3; d_call: -; v_call: TRBV7-9; cdr3_aa: CASSLARARWTDTQYF
j_call: TRBJ2-3; d_call: -; v_call: TRBV7-6; cdr3_aa: CASSLGPGGSTDTQYF
j_call: TRBJ2-5; d_call: TRBD1; v_call: TRBV7-6; cdr3_aa: CASSLAGGTGGQETQYF